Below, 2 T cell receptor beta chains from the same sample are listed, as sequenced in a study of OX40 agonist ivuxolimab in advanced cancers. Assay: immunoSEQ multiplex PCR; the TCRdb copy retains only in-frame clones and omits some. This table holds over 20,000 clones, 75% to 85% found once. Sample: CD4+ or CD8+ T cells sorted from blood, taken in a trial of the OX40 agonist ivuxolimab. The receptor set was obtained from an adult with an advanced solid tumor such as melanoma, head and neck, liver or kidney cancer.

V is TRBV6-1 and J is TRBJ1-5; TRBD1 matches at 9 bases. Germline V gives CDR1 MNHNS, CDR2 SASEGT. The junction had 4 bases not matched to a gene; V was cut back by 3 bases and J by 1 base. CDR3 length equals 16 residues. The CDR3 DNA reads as TGTGCCAGCAGTGATACAGGGGGCGCAAGCAATCAGCCCCAGCATTTT. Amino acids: CASSDTGGASNQPQHF.

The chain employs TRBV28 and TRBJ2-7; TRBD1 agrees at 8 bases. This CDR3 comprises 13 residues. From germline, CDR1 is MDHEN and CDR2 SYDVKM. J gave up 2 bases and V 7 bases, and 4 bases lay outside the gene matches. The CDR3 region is CASTSGQAYEQYF. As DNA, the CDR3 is TGTGCCAGCACCTCGGGACAGGCCTACGAGCAGTACTTC.